Below are 21 T cell receptor beta chains sequenced from a single sample in a study of T cells in localized non-small cell lung cancer. Some clones are missing from TCRdb's copy, which holds only in-frame ones; the method was immunoSEQ multiplex PCR. The table records 26,000 or so clones, about 87% of them present only once. Specimen: peripheral blood, collected before any cancer treatment. The receptor source for this set is a male donor at least 60 years old with stage I lung adenocarcinoma.

The CDR3: CASSESVYSNQPQHF. CDR3 DNA: TGTGCCAGCAGTGAATCAGTTTATAGCAATCAGCCCCAGCATTTT. This rearrangement joins TRBV25-1 to TRBJ1-5; unclear D gene. The CDR3 loop spans 15 amino acids. CDR1 MGHDK and CDR2 SYGVNS come from the germline V gene. The V end lost 1 base, the J end lost 0 bases, and 7 bases lay between the germline ends.

The genes are TRBV7-2 and TRBJ2-1; D is possibly TRBD2 (6 bases). Trimming left V 5 bases short and J 6 bases short, with 20 bases between. The CDR3 is made up of 16 amino acids. Germline lookup yields CDR1 SGHTA and CDR2 FQGNSA. CDR3 amino acids: CASSLSLAGPGNEQFF. The DNA of the CDR3 is TGTGCCAGCAGCCTGAGTCTTGCGGGGCCAGGCAATGAGCAGTTCTTC.

The chain uses TRBV27 and TRBJ2-1; 11 bases map to TRBD2. V lost 5 bases to trimming and J lost 6 bases; unmatched junction nucleotides: 3. The CDR3 sequence is 14 residues long. Germline V gene lookup returns CDR1 MNHEY and CDR2 SMNVEV (reference sequence). The CDR3: CASSVGLAGNEQFF. CDR3 in DNA: TGTGCCAGCAGTGTCGGACTAGCGGGCAATGAGCAGTTCTTC.

The rearrangement uses TRBV18 and TRBJ2-5, with unresolved D. Germline CDR1 KGHSH, CDR2 LQKENI. This CDR3 has 13 amino acids. Trimming took off 3 bases at V and 4 bases at J, with 9 bases between the two ends. CDR3 protein: CASSPLLGETQYF. The DNA for the CDR3 is TGTGCCAGCTCACCGCTACTGGGAGAGACCCAGTACTTC.

V gene TRBV7-3 combines with J gene TRBJ2-5; 10 bases are a match to TRBD1. J lost 4 bases, V lost 2 bases, and 4 bases had no gene match. CDR1 is SGHTA and CDR2 is FQGTGA in the germline V gene. The CDR3 length is 15 residues. Here the CDR3 DNA reads TGTGCCAGCAGCTTACAAGGGGACAGGGGAGAGACCCAGTACTTC. It translates to CASSLQGDRGETQYF.

This chain links TRBV23-1 with TRBJ2-5; a possible D gene is TRBD1 (5 bases). TRBV23-1 qualifies as an ORF whose function is uncertain. The CDR3 consists of 16 residues. Trimming stripped 0 bases from V and 5 bases from J, with 16 bases between. CDR3 nucleotide sequence: TGCGCCAGCAGTCAATCGGATCACAGGTTAAGGGAGACCCAGTACTTC. Translated, it gives CASSQSDHRLRETQYF.

V gene TRBV11-2 combines with J gene TRBJ2-5; weak D call: TRBD1 (6 bases). Germline V gene lookup returns CDR1 SGHAT and CDR2 FQNNGV. The CDR3 spans 14 residues. The ends were cut back, 3 bases at V and 3 bases at J, with 11 bases in the middle. The CDR3: CASSFQGSEETQYF. For the CDR3, the DNA is TGTGCCAGCAGCTTCCAGGGGAGTGAAGAGACCCAGTACTTC. Combining the CDR3 with reference TRBV11-2 and TRBJ2-5 gives the whole variable domain EAGVAQSPRYKIIEKRQSVAFWCNPISGHATLYWYQQILGQGPKLLIQFQNNGVVDDSQLPKDRFSAERLKGVDSTLKIQPAKLEDSAVYLCASSFQGSEETQYFGPGTRLLVL.

The chain carries TRBV5-1 and TRBJ1-1, with 8 bases fitting TRBD1. The CDR3 has 16 residues. CDR1 SGHRS and CDR2 YFSETQ come from the germline V gene. V was pared by 6 bases and J by 2 bases, with 12 bases of the junction left unmatched. The CDR3 sequence: CASKNQGAVFNTEAFF. The CDR3 bases are TGCGCCAGCAAGAATCAGGGGGCTGTTTTTAACACTGAAGCTTTCTTT.

This chain joins TRBV19 and TRBJ2-7; D is possibly TRBD1 (6 bases). Trimming shortened V by 4 bases and J by 2 bases, and 15 bases separated the two germline ends. Germline assignment: CDR1 LNHDA and CDR2 SQIVND (reference sequence). This CDR3 has 15 amino acids. DNA of the CDR3: TGTGCCAGTAGTACCCCCACAGGGTCTACCTACGAGCAGTACTTC. This sequence encodes CASSTPTGSTYEQYF.

The chain recombines TRBV6-5 with TRBJ1-6, with unresolved D. Germline CDR1 MNHEY, CDR2 SVGAGI. There are 14 residues in the CDR3. V gave up 5 bases and J gave up 9 bases, with 14 bases separating them. DNA for the CDR3: TGTGCCAGCAGTCCCATCTCGGAGGTTTCACCCCTCCACTTT. Its protein product is CASSPISEVSPLHF.

The genes are TRBV27 and TRBJ1-2, with 9 bases fitting TRBD1. Germline V gives CDR1 MNHEY, CDR2 SMNVEV (reference sequence). V was clipped by 10 bases and J by 9 bases; unmatched bases: 9. The CDR3 is 12 amino acids. The CDR3 loop reads CAIKRGTGSYTF. Written as DNA, the CDR3 is TGTGCCATCAAGAGGGGGACAGGGAGCTACACCTTC.

This sequence joins TRBV4-2 and TRBJ2-2; D is tentatively TRBD1 or TRBD2 (5 bases each). V was clipped by 3 bases and J by 3 bases, with 20 bases between them. Per germline, CDR1 LGHNA and CDR2 YNFKEQ. The CDR3 is made up of 18 amino acids. This CDR3 is CASSHPPGQGGDTGELFF. The CDR3 DNA follows: TGTGCCAGCAGCCACCCCCCGGGGCAGGGTGGGGACACCGGGGAGCTGTTTTTT.

This clone was recorded only once. The chain carries TRBV28 and TRBJ1-5; no clear D. Germline-derived CDR1 and CDR2 are MDHEN and SYDVKM. The CDR3 covers 13 residues. The germline V and J ends were trimmed by 6 bases and 3 bases, with 9 bases remaining between them. In DNA, the CDR3 is TGTGCCAGCAGAGATTATAACAATCAGCCCCAGCATTTT. Translation gives CASRDYNNQPQHF.

The gene calls are TRBV5-8 and TRBJ2-1; 7 bases agree with TRBD1. Per germline, CDR1 SGHTS and CDR2 YDEGEE. V lost 2 bases and J lost 0; bases outside the gene matches: 2. The CDR3 runs to 15 residues. CDR3 region: CASSLGTASYNEQFF. The CDR3 nucleotides are TGTGCCAGCAGCTTAGGGACAGCCTCCTACAATGAGCAGTTCTTC.

The chain combines TRBV5-1 with TRBJ2-2, with D uncertain. The V end lost 0 bases, the J end lost 1 base, and 4 bases lay between the germline ends. Germline CDR1 SGHRS, CDR2 YFSETQ. This CDR3 spans 14 amino acids. CDR3 amino acids: CASSLVVNTGELFF. Written as DNA, the CDR3 is TGCGCCAGCAGCTTGGTTGTGAACACCGGGGAGCTGTTTTTT.

The V and J genes are TRBV7-2 and TRBJ1-1, with 9 bases aligning to TRBD1. From germline, CDR1 is SGHTA and CDR2 FQGNSA. Trimming took 4 bases from V and 8 from J; bases not matched to a gene: 5. The CDR3 runs 13 residues. This CDR3 reads CASSSGTGREAFF. The CDR3 DNA reads TGTGCCAGCAGCTCGGGGACAGGGAGAGAAGCTTTCTTT.

The CDR3 spells CSVPKDLYEQYF. For the CDR3, the DNA is TGCAGCGTTCCCAAGGACCTCTACGAGCAGTACTTC. J is TRBJ2-7 and V is TRBV29-1; D gene ambiguous. Trimming took off 5 bases at V and 3 bases at J, with 11 bases between the two ends. Per the germline V gene, CDR1 is SQVTM and CDR2 is ANQGSEA. This CDR3 contains 12 residues.

The chain employs TRBV9 and TRBJ2-1; D is unresolved. Per the germline V gene, CDR1 is SGDLS and CDR2 is YYNGEE. V was pared by 4 bases and J by 2 bases, with 13 bases between. CDR3 length equals 15 residues. CDR3 residues: CASSFGASAYNEQFF. The CDR3 nucleotides are TGTGCCAGCAGCTTCGGCGCTTCAGCCTACAATGAGCAGTTCTTC. Full variable domain (rest looked up from reference TRBV9 and TRBJ2-1): DSGVTQTPKHLITATGQRVTLRCSPRSGDLSVYWYQQSLDQGLQFLIQYYNGEERAKGNILERFSAQQFPDLHSELNLSSLELGDSALYFCASSFGASAYNEQFFGPGTRLTVL.

The count of this clone is one. The rearrangement joins TRBV2 to TRBJ1-5; weak D call: TRBD1 (6 bases). Germline lookup yields CDR1 SNHLY and CDR2 FYNNEI. The V gene lost 4 bases and the J gene lost 9 bases, with 16 bases spanning the gap. The CDR3 length is 14 residues. CDR3 protein: CASSGLDSRAPQHF. The DNA of the CDR3 is TGTGCCAGCAGTGGACTGGACAGCCGTGCGCCCCAGCATTTT.

The V and J genes are TRBV5-1 and TRBJ1-4; D remains ambiguous. V was shortened by 0 bases and J by 1 base, with 10 bases between the two germline ends. There are 16 residues in the CDR3. Germline CDR1 reads SGHRS; CDR2 reads YFSETQ. This chain's CDR3 is CASSLAPRGTNEKLFF. The CDR3 nucleotides read TGCGCCAGCAGCTTGGCGCCTCGAGGAACTAATGAAAAACTGTTTTTT.

The rearrangement links TRBV10-3 to TRBJ2-1; 10 bases match TRBD2. Germline CDR1 is ENHRY and CDR2 is SYGVKD. Trimming at V came to 6 bases and at J to 4 bases, leaving 3 bases not matched to a gene. CDR3 length: 14 residues. CDR3 sequence (DNA): TGTGCCATCAGCGGAGCGGGGGGGTACAATGAGCAGTTCTTC. Translation: CAISGAGGYNEQFF.